The 28 T cell receptor beta chains given below trace back to one sample, sequenced in a study of T cell responses to AZD1222 COVID-19 vaccine. Libraries were prepared by immunoSEQ multiplex PCR; TCRdb keeps only in-frame clonotypes and omits some of them. The sample holds over 150,000 clones, around nine tenths seen once. Specimen: peripheral blood, collected on day 0 of AZD1222 vaccination. Receptor source: an adult in good health.

The chain joins TRBV6-5 to TRBJ1-1; unclear D gene. V lost 11 bases and J lost 2, with 15 bases in between. The V gene's germline CDR1 is MNHEY and CDR2 SVGAGI. CDR3 length: 13 residues. The CDR3 spells CAHNTRLNTEAFF. Here the CDR3 DNA reads TGTGCCCACAACACGCGCCTAAACACTGAAGCTTTCTTT.

The chain combines TRBV15 with TRBJ1-1, with 8 bases fitting TRBD1. The V segment lost 0 bases and the J segment 11 bases; nucleotides outside the gene matches: 5. Germline V gene sequence: CDR1 LNHNV, CDR2 YYDKDF (reference sequence). The CDR3 has 13 amino acids. CDR3 sequence reads: CATSRDDRGRAFF. The CDR3 DNA reads as TGTGCCACCAGCAGAGATGACAGGGGAAGGGCTTTCTTT.

CDR3: CASSLADGTAIPTNEKLFF. The CDR3 DNA sequence: TGCGCCAGCAGCTTGGCGGACGGGACAGCCATCCCAACTAATGAAAAACTGTTTTTT. The chain combines TRBV5-1 with TRBJ1-4, with TRBD1 matching 7 bases. V lost 0 bases, J lost 0 bases, and 11 bases stayed unmatched. The CDR3 runs 19 residues. Germline V lookup: CDR1 SGHRS, CDR2 YFSETQ.

This chain joins TRBV2 and TRBJ1-5; perhaps TRBD1 as D (5 bases). This CDR3 is built from 14 residues. Trimming shortened V by 4 bases and J by 4 bases, and 11 bases separated the two germline ends. The germline V gene encodes CDR1 SNHLY and CDR2 FYNNEI. CDR3 DNA: TGTGCCAGCAGTGGATACCAGGGAAATCAGCCCCAGCATTTT. Its translation is CASSGYQGNQPQHF.

V and J are TRBV27 and TRBJ1-3, with D unclear. The CDR3 loop spans 14 amino acids. The V gene's germline CDR1 is MNHEY and CDR2 SMNVEV (reference sequence). V was shortened by 6 bases and J by 0 bases, with 9 bases between the two germline ends. DNA of the CDR3: TGTGCCAGCAGGAATACGTACTCTGGAAACACCATATATTTT. This translates into CASRNTYSGNTIYF.

CDR3 coding DNA: TGTGCCAGCGGCGGGGGGGCCCCAGATACGCAGTATTTT. Its translation is CASGGGAPDTQYF. This chain connects TRBV2 to TRBJ2-3, with 9 positions matching TRBD2. There are 13 residues in the CDR3. J gave up 4 bases and V 8 bases, and 4 bases lay outside the gene matches. Germline V gene lookup returns CDR1 SNHLY and CDR2 FYNNEI.

The rearrangement links TRBV5-4 to TRBJ2-7; the match to TRBD2 covers 7 bases. V was clipped by 2 bases and J by 0 bases; unmatched bases: 8. The CDR3 consists of 16 residues. CDR1 and CDR2 (germline): SGHNT, YYREEE (reference sequence). CDR3 nucleotide sequence: TGTGCCAGCAGCTTAGCGGGGCGGCGGAGCTCCTACGAGCAGTACTTC. Encoded protein: CASSLAGRRSSYEQYF.

This chain's CDR3 is CASSFGLAGSRSMGYF. The CDR3, as DNA: TGTGCCAGCAGCTTTGGGCTTGCCGGGAGCCGCTCCATGGGGTACTTC. The chain has TRBV7-8 and TRBJ2-7; a possible D gene is TRBD2 (6 bases). The CDR3 totals 16 residues. The germline V gene has CDR1 SGHVS and CDR2 FQNEAQ. V was cut by 3 bases and J by 12 bases, with 27 bases left in between.

The V gene is TRBV5-1, the J gene TRBJ2-7, with 12 bases lining up with TRBD2. Germline V gives CDR1 SGHRS, CDR2 YFSETQ. V shed 0 bases and J 5 bases; nucleotides not matched to a gene: 6. The length of the CDR3 is 16 residues. The CDR3 DNA is TGCGCCAGCAGCTTGGCCTGGAGACTAGCGGGAGACGAGCAGTACTTC. Its translation: CASSLAWRLAGDEQYF.

The rearrangement uses TRBV24-1 and TRBJ1-5; D unresolved. Germline lookup yields CDR1 KGHDR and CDR2 SFDVKD. Deletions cut 1 base from V and 5 bases from J, with 8 bases between. The CDR3 totals 14 residues. The CDR3 region is CATSDFSVYQPQHF. The CDR3 DNA reads as TGTGCCACCAGTGATTTCTCCGTCTATCAGCCCCAGCATTTT.

V and J are TRBV5-1 and TRBJ1-2; 11 nucleotides match TRBD1. The germline V gene has CDR1 SGHRS and CDR2 YFSETQ. The CDR3 length is 16 residues. Trimming at V came to 5 bases and at J to 8 bases, leaving 14 bases not matched to a gene. The CDR3 loop reads CASSWGSGQGAAGYTF. The CDR3, as DNA: TGCGCCAGCAGTTGGGGATCCGGACAGGGGGCTGCGGGCTACACCTTC.

This sequence joins TRBV28 and TRBJ2-2, with 9 bases fitting TRBD2. CDR1 and CDR2 from the germline V gene are MDHEN and SYDVKM. This CDR3 has 14 amino acids. With V trimmed by 6 bases and J by 8 bases, 7 bases remained unmatched. The CDR3 reads CASRTSGALGELFF. CDR3 nucleotides: TGTGCCAGCAGGACTAGCGGCGCCCTTGGGGAGCTGTTTTTT.

In this sample, this clone turned up once. The chain has TRBV10-3 and TRBJ1-5; TRBD1 matches 8 bases. Losses at the gene ends were 3 bases for V and 6 bases for J; bases not matched to a gene: 7. The germline gives CDR1 ENHRY, CDR2 SYGVKD. The CDR3 consists of 15 residues. In nucleotides, the CDR3 is TGTGCCATCAGTGAACTCGGACAGGGAGGTCAGCCCCAGCATTTT. It is translated as CAISELGQGGQPQHF.

This clone has just one count. This chain joins TRBV15 and TRBJ1-4; tentatively, D is TRBD1 (5 bases). The CDR3 is made up of 13 amino acids. Germline-derived CDR1 and CDR2 are LNHNV and YYDKDF (reference sequence). Trimming removed 6 bases at V and 7 bases at J, with 12 bases between. The CDR3 DNA reads TGTGCCACCAGAACGGGGGGGAGTGAAAAACTGTTTTTT. Amino acids: CATRTGGSEKLFF. The full variable domain, its missing parts supplied by reference TRBV15 and TRBJ1-4, is DAMVIQNPRYQVTQFGKPVTLSCSQTLNHNVMYWYQQKSSQAPKLLFHYYDKDFNNEADTPDNFQSRRPNTSFCFLDIRSPGLGDTAMYLCATRTGGSEKLFFGSGTQLSVL.

Ten or more counts support this clone. V usage is TRBV9 and J usage is TRBJ2-2, with 7 nucleotides matching TRBD2. The J segment lost 5 bases and the V segment lost 3 bases, leaving 7 bases of the junction unmatched. Germline V gives CDR1 SGDLS, CDR2 YYNGEE. The CDR3 has 15 amino acids. CDR3 sequence (DNA): TGTGCCAGCAGCGCCGTTACCGGGGGGACCGGGGAGCTGTTTTTT. Amino acid sequence: CASSAVTGGTGELFF.

This clone is medium-sized (0.01 to 0.1%) by share. The chain uses TRBV30 and TRBJ2-6; TRBD1 might be the D (6 bases). The CDR3 covers 14 residues. Per germline, CDR1 GTSNPN and CDR2 SVGIG (reference sequence). The ends were cut back, 4 bases at V and 4 bases at J, with 11 bases in the middle. The CDR3 DNA sequence: TGTGCCTGGATGGGGGCAGGAGGGGCCAACGTCCTGACTTTC. Its protein is CAWMGAGGANVLTF.

This clone occurred a few times. The rearrangement joins TRBV5-8 to TRBJ1-2; D is unclear. V gave up 1 base and J gave up 9 bases, with 7 bases separating them. The germline V gene encodes CDR1 SGHTS and CDR2 YDEGEE. CDR3 size: 11 residues. CDR3 residues: CASSLYISYTF. The CDR3 DNA follows: TGTGCCAGCAGCTTGTATATAAGCTACACCTTC.

The genes are TRBV5-6 and TRBJ1-4; D call uncertain. The CDR3 covers 15 residues. Germline V gene sequence: CDR1 SGHDT, CDR2 YYEEEE. Trimming pared 1 base from V and 4 bases from J, leaving 11 bases between. CDR3 in amino acids: CASSLPSWGNEKLFF. The CDR3 DNA is TGTGCCAGCAGCTTGCCCAGTTGGGGTAATGAAAAACTGTTTTTT.

This clone was counted between two and nine times. The chain employs TRBV5-1 and TRBJ2-5; no clear D. The V gene lost 3 bases and the J gene lost 5 bases, with 17 bases spanning the gap. Looked up from germline, CDR1 is SGHRS and CDR2 is YFSETQ. This CDR3 spans 15 amino acids. Written as DNA, the CDR3 is TGCGCCAGCAGCTCGATCCAGGCGACCTTGGAGACCCAGTACTTC. Translated: CASSSIQATLETQYF.

The chain links TRBV15 to TRBJ1-1; a possible D gene is TRBD1 (5 bases). V was clipped by 9 bases and J by 3 bases, with 20 bases between them. The CDR3 loop spans 15 amino acids. CDR1 is LNHNV, CDR2 YYDKDF, per germline (reference sequence). CDR3 DNA sequence: TGTGCCACGGCCAGGGTGTGGGGAATCGACACTGAAGCTTTCTTT. Translation gives CATARVWGIDTEAFF.

This clone was observed a few times. V and J are TRBV2 and TRBJ1-2; 9 bases are shared with TRBD1. CDR1 and CDR2 (germline): SNHLY, FYNNEI. Trimming removed 6 bases from V and 7 bases from J; junction bases left unmatched: 6. The CDR3 covers 13 residues. The CDR3 coding sequence is TGTGCCAGCAGCGGACAGGGGTTCTTTGGCTACACCTTC. It encodes CASSGQGFFGYTF.

Written as DNA, the CDR3 is TGTGCCAGCAGATTGACAGGGGATAGCAATCAGCCCCAGCATTTT. It codes for CASRLTGDSNQPQHF. The V call is TRBV6-5, the J call TRBJ1-5, with TRBD1 matching over 8 bases. V was clipped by 6 bases and J by 0 bases; unmatched bases: 4. Germline V CDR1 and CDR2: MNHEY, SVGAGI. The CDR3 is made up of 15 amino acids.

This chain joins TRBV19 and TRBJ2-7; D call uncertain. CDR1 and CDR2 (germline): LNHDA, SQIVND (reference sequence). Trimming took off 3 bases at V and 3 bases at J, with 12 bases between the two ends. The CDR3 extends over 14 amino acids. CDR3 loop: CASSIRWGYYEQYF. Here the CDR3 DNA reads TGTGCCAGTAGTATCCGGTGGGGTTACTACGAGCAGTACTTC.

The genes are TRBV12-3 or TRBV12-4 and TRBJ1-5; D is undetermined. The CDR3 loop spans 12 amino acids. V was clipped by 1 base and J by 7 bases, with 5 bases between them. The CDR3 nucleotides are TGTGCCAGCAGTTTAGACAGCCAGCCCCAGCATTTT. Amino acids: CASSLDSQPQHF.

The chain is built from TRBV6-5 and TRBJ2-4, with a tentative D call TRBD1 (5 bases). The CDR3 length is 15 residues. Germline assignment: CDR1 MNHEY and CDR2 SVGAGI. V was trimmed by 6 bases and J by 1 base, leaving 13 bases between them. The CDR3 loop reads CASSPLQAAKNIQYF. In DNA, the CDR3 is TGTGCCAGCAGCCCCTTACAGGCGGCCAAAAACATTCAGTACTTC.

The chain couples TRBV7-2 to TRBJ2-3, with 8 bases aligning to TRBD1. Per the germline V gene, CDR1 is SGHTA and CDR2 is FQGNSA. V lost 5 bases, J lost 3 bases, and 7 bases stayed unmatched. The length of the CDR3 is 15 residues. Here the CDR3 reads CASSRAGGATDTQYF. CDR3 nucleotides: TGTGCCAGCAGCCGTGCAGGGGGCGCAACAGATACGCAGTATTTT. Using reference TRBV7-2 and TRBJ2-3 for the parts outside the CDR3, the full variable domain is GAGVSQSPSNKVTEKGKDVELRCDPISGHTALYWYRQSLGQGLEFLIYFQGNSAPDKSGLPSDRFSAERTGGSVSTLTIQRTQQEDSAVYLCASSRAGGATDTQYFGPGTRLTVL.

This chain connects TRBV2 to TRBJ1-6; D remains ambiguous. This CDR3 has 11 residues. The germline gives CDR1 SNHLY, CDR2 FYNNEI. V shed 6 bases and J shed 14 bases, with 11 bases lying between them. The CDR3 spells CASRTTPTLHF. As DNA, the CDR3 is TGTGCCAGCAGGACCACCCCCACCCTCCACTTT.

The V and J genes are TRBV7-3 and TRBJ2-2, with D possibly being TRBD2 (6 bases). Trimming removed 1 base from V and 6 bases from J, with 12 bases in between. CDR1 is SGHTA, CDR2 FQGTGA, per germline. This CDR3 comprises 15 residues. CDR3 in amino acids: CASSLRPSAAGELFF. The CDR3 DNA follows: TGTGCCAGCAGCTTAAGGCCTAGCGCAGCCGGGGAGCTGTTTTTT.